The 9 T cell receptor beta chains listed next were all sequenced from one sample in a study of blood T cell repertoires in COVID-19. Sequencing used immunoSEQ multiplex PCR; TCRdb keeps in-frame clones, though not all of them. Of approximately 250,000 clones in the sample, about 83% are singletons; the top ten hold less than 7.5%. Material for sequencing was peripheral blood. The receptors originated from a woman aged 45-65 years with acute or convalescent COVID-19.

A single count supports this clone. The chain uses TRBV6-6 and TRBJ2-7; D is possibly TRBD2 (5 bases). Germline V gives CDR1 MNHNY, CDR2 SVGAGI (reference sequence). This CDR3 has 17 residues. Trimming took off 5 bases at V and 4 bases at J, with 24 bases between the two ends. The CDR3 DNA reads as TGTGCCAGCAGTCCCAGTTTTGGTTTACTAGGTTCGTACGAGCAGTACTTC. Amino acids: CASSPSFGLLGSYEQYF.

The chain has TRBV6-5 and TRBJ1-5; no clear D gene. Germline V gives CDR1 MNHEY, CDR2 SVGAGI. The CDR3 covers 13 residues. The ends were cut back, 5 bases at V and 6 bases at J, with 11 bases in the middle. The CDR3 reads CASSRDLFQPQHF. CDR3 bases: TGTGCCAGCAGTCGCGACTTATTTCAGCCCCAGCATTTT.

The chain employs TRBV6-5 and TRBJ2-1, with 10 bases lining up with TRBD2. This CDR3 has 15 residues. The germline gives CDR1 MNHEY, CDR2 SVGAGI. With V trimmed by 4 bases and J by 2 bases, 2 bases remained unmatched. Here the CDR3 DNA reads TGTGCCAGCAGTTCTAGCGGGGGTGCCTACAATGAGCAGTTCTTC. Amino acid sequence: CASSSSGGAYNEQFF.

V gene TRBV29-1 combines with J gene TRBJ1-4; D is perhaps TRBD1 (5 bases). The CDR3 length is 12 residues. Trimming removed 5 bases from V and 7 bases from J, with 11 bases in between. CDR1 SQVTM and CDR2 ANQGSEA come from the germline V gene. Written as DNA, the CDR3 is TGCAGCGTTTGGGGGGTGGGTGAAAAACTGTTTTTT. Amino acids: CSVWGVGEKLFF.

The chain employs TRBV28 and TRBJ2-2; 7 bases line up with TRBD2. The germline V gene has CDR1 MDHEN and CDR2 SYDVKM. With 8 bases clipped from V and 5 bases from J, the junction kept 5 bases outside the gene matches. The CDR3 extends over 13 amino acids. In DNA form, the CDR3 reads TGTGCCAGCGGGGGGGAGGCGACCGGGGAGCTGTTTTTT. It codes for CASGGEATGELFF.

The chain couples TRBV2 to TRBJ1-1; D not certain. V lost 1 base, J lost 2 bases, and 8 bases lay in between. Germline values: CDR1 SNHLY, CDR2 FYNNEI. This CDR3 has 14 amino acids. The DNA for the CDR3 is TGTGCCAGCAGTGAAGGGGCACTTAACACTGAAGCTTTCTTT. Translating it yields CASSEGALNTEAFF.

The V call is TRBV28, the J call TRBJ2-1; TRBD2 might be the D (5 bases). The CDR3 spans 14 residues. Between the trimmed V and J ends, which lost 4 bases and 5 bases, there was a span of 12 bases. The germline V gene encodes CDR1 MDHEN and CDR2 SYDVKM. CDR3: CASSSGSIDNEQFF. For the CDR3, the DNA is TGTGCCAGCAGTTCGGGGTCAATAGACAATGAGCAGTTCTTC.

This clone has a single count. CDR3 in amino acids: CASSLVVTGQETQYF. CDR3 DNA: TGCGCCAGCAGCTTGGTTGTGACGGGACAAGAGACCCAGTACTTC. The V gene is TRBV5-1, the J gene TRBJ2-5; TRBD2 is a possible D gene (5 bases). Deletions cut 0 bases from V and 2 bases from J, with 11 bases between. CDR1 SGHRS and CDR2 YFSETQ come from the germline V gene. The CDR3 length is 15 residues.

This clone came up a few times. The chain recombines TRBV9 with TRBJ1-2, with TRBD1 matching 9 bases. This CDR3 is built from 16 residues. V dropped 1 base and J dropped 4; count of bases not matched to a gene: 8. The germline V gene has CDR1 SGDLS and CDR2 YYNGEE. The CDR3 loop reads CASSVSSGDRAYGYTF. For the CDR3, the DNA is TGTGCCAGCAGCGTATCGTCCGGGGACAGGGCCTATGGCTACACCTTC.